This T cell receptor (beta chain) was identified during a study of blood T cell repertoires in COVID-19. Clones were sequenced by immunoSEQ multiplex PCR, and TCRdb holds only the in-frame ones, with some missing. The data show roughly 500,000 clones, with roughly nine tenths seen just once and about 1% held by the top ten. The CDR3 is made up of 14 amino acids. In germline, CDR1 is SGHDT, CDR2 YYEEEE. V was trimmed by 0 bases and J by 3 bases, leaving 10 bases between them. Sequenced sample: peripheral blood. This chain joins TRBV5-6 and TRBJ2-7; D ambiguous. The source is a man aged 18 to 29 with COVID-19, enrolled during active disease. CDR3 sequence reads: CASSLDPENYEQYF. The CDR3 DNA sequence: TGTGCCAGCAGCTTGGACCCAGAAAACTACGAGCAGTACTTC.